Presented here are 19 T cell receptor beta chains from one specimen sequenced in a study of cytomegalovirus exposure and HLA in healthy donors. Researchers ran the PCR with 60 Vbeta and 13 Jbeta primers. Here immunoSEQ multiplex PCR was the method, and the copy in TCRdb shows in-frame clones only, minus some. This sample carries 82,000 or so clones, 10% of them seen once, and the ten largest clones take approximately 24%. The sample was PBMCs. Receptors originate from a man between 60 and 70 years old in good health and CMV-seropositive.

This clone was counted only a few times. This chain connects TRBV4-2 to TRBJ2-1, with 7 bases fitting TRBD1. The V gene's germline CDR1 is LGHNA and CDR2 YNFKEQ. CDR3 length: 16 residues. Germline trimming cut 0 bases from V and 6 bases from J; bases unmatched to any gene: 8. CDR3 bases: TGTGCCAGCAGCCAAGATCGGGCAGGGGGAATCAATGAGCAGTTCTTC. It translates to CASSQDRAGGINEQFF.

This chain connects TRBV6-1 to TRBJ2-7; TRBD1 aligns across 7 bases. The CDR3 sequence is 15 residues long. With 0 bases clipped from V and 4 bases from J, the junction kept 6 bases outside the gene matches. Germline-derived CDR1 and CDR2 are MNHNS and SASEGT. The CDR3 loop is CASSEAGGNMYEQYF. CDR3 in DNA: TGTGCCAGCAGTGAAGCAGGGGGCAACATGTACGAGCAGTACTTC.

This clone has just a few counts. V gene TRBV27 combines with J gene TRBJ1-1; 9 bases are shared with TRBD1. The germline V gene has CDR1 MNHEY and CDR2 SMNVEV (reference sequence). The CDR3 runs to 11 residues. V lost 8 bases to trimming and J lost 10 bases; unmatched junction nucleotides: 5. CDR3 sequence reads: CASSQGAGAFF. The CDR3 bases are TGTGCCAGCTCACAGGGGGCAGGAGCTTTCTTT.

This clone was detected only a few times. This sample also contains other DNA sequences that code for the same CDR3. The rearrangement uses TRBV5-1 and TRBJ2-3, with a possible D match to TRBD2 (6 bases). V was shortened by 0 bases and J by 1 base, with 9 bases between the two germline ends. The CDR3 consists of 15 residues. Germline V CDR1 and CDR2: SGHRS, YFSETQ. The CDR3 DNA reads TGCGCCAGCAGCTTGGTCCCTAGCGGCACAGATACGCAGTATTTT. It codes for CASSLVPSGTDTQYF.

CDR3 in DNA: TGTGCCTGGCAACAAAGGACAGGGGTTCAGCCCCAGCATTTT. Its protein is CAWQQRTGVQPQHF. The chain employs TRBV30 and TRBJ1-5, with TRBD1 matching 9 bases. There are 14 residues in the CDR3. Trimming at V came to 5 bases and at J to 6 bases, leaving 8 bases not matched to a gene. CDR1 is GTSNPN and CDR2 is SVGIG in the germline V gene (reference sequence).

The chain joins TRBV5-4 to TRBJ2-1; TRBD2 matches at 12 bases. V lost 3 bases and J lost 10; bases outside the gene matches: 2. CDR1 is SGHNT and CDR2 is YYREEE in the germline V gene (reference sequence). The CDR3 contains 13 residues. In DNA form, the CDR3 reads TGTGCCAGCAGCTCGGGACTAGCGGGCGAGCAGTTCTTC. It encodes CASSSGLAGEQFF.

V and J are TRBV7-3 and TRBJ2-1; 10 nucleotides match TRBD2. V lost 5 bases, J lost 7 bases, and 14 bases stayed unmatched. Per germline, CDR1 SGHTA and CDR2 FQGTGA. CDR3 length equals 17 residues. CDR3 in DNA: TGTGCCAGCAGCCCTACAGGGAGGACTAGCGGTTTTAATGAGCAGTTCTTC. Amino acid sequence: CASSPTGRTSGFNEQFF.

This clone turned up a few times. The chain couples TRBV29-1 to TRBJ1-2; D call uncertain. This CDR3 spans 10 amino acids. The V gene's germline CDR1 is SQVTM and CDR2 ANQGSEA. V lost 4 bases, J lost 12 bases, and 12 bases lay in between. The CDR3 coding sequence is TGCAGCGTTGGTCGGTCGGTGGACACCTTC. This codes for CSVGRSVDTF.

This sequence joins TRBV28 and TRBJ1-6, with D possibly TRBD1 on 6 matching bases. The CDR3 contains 14 residues. Germline values: CDR1 MDHEN, CDR2 SYDVKM. With 5 bases removed from V and 3 bases from J, the gap between germline ends came to 8 bases. The CDR3 DNA is TGTGCCAGCAGTCCAGGGGACTATAATTCACCCCTCCACTTT. It yields the protein CASSPGDYNSPLHF.

This clone was seen a handful of times. V and J are TRBV7-8 and TRBJ2-7; tentative D call: TRBD1 (8 bases). CDR1 is SGHVS, CDR2 FQNEAQ, per germline. This CDR3 is 15 amino acids long. V shed 1 base and J shed 6 bases, with 16 bases lying between them. CDR3 bases: TGTGCCAGCAGCTTAGTGGACAGGGAGGGTAGCGAGCAGTACTTC. Translated: CASSLVDREGSEQYF.

This clone was observed a few times. The genes are TRBV6-4 and TRBJ2-3, with 7 bases fitting TRBD1. Germline CDR1 is MRHNA and CDR2 is SNTAGT. The V and J ends lost 5 bases and 2 bases, in that order; junction bases with no gene match: 1. The CDR3 has 13 residues. CDR3 sequence reads: CASSTGATDTQYF. CDR3 coding DNA: TGTGCCAGCAGTACAGGGGCCACAGATACGCAGTATTTT.

There are a few counts of this clone. The J gene is TRBJ2-5, the V gene TRBV7-8; the match to TRBD2 covers 9 bases. V dropped 5 bases and J dropped 2; count of bases not matched to a gene: 9. The CDR3 runs to 16 residues. Germline lookup yields CDR1 SGHVS and CDR2 FQNEAQ. The CDR3 DNA follows: TGTGCCAGCAGCCCGCTACGGGCGGGGGGGCAAGAGACCCAGTACTTC. This encodes CASSPLRAGGQETQYF.

This clone was counted between two and nine times. The V call is TRBV6-5, the J call TRBJ2-5, with 7 bases identical to TRBD2. The CDR3 is 13 amino acids. The germline gives CDR1 MNHEY, CDR2 SVGAGI. The J segment lost 5 bases and the V segment lost 7 bases, leaving 7 bases of the junction unmatched. The DNA for the CDR3 is TGTGCCAGCAACACCCTGGGAGGGGAGACCCAGTACTTC. This encodes CASNTLGGETQYF.

This clone has just a few counts. This rearrangement joins TRBV15 to TRBJ1-4, with D tentatively TRBD1 (6 bases). This CDR3 has 17 residues. Trimming cost V 0 bases and J 5 bases, with 16 bases left between them. Germline assignment: CDR1 LNHNV and CDR2 YYDKDF (reference sequence). The CDR3 DNA reads TGTGCCACCAGCAGAGATATATCAGGGGCTGAAAATGAAAAACTGTTTTTT. Protein: CATSRDISGAENEKLFF.

The rearrangement links TRBV6-1 to TRBJ1-4; no firm D call. The CDR3 totals 16 residues. V was trimmed by 2 bases and J by 8 bases, leaving 18 bases between them. CDR1 is MNHNS, CDR2 SASEGT, per germline. The CDR3 region has the DNA TGTGCCAGCAGTGAACCCCTCATCGGGATGAGGGAAAAACTGTTTTTT. Its translation: CASSEPLIGMREKLFF.

This clone was observed a few times. This CDR3 is CASRSGTGGMETQYF. The DNA for the CDR3 is TGTGCCAGCAGATCCGGGACAGGGGGCATGGAGACCCAGTACTTC. V gene TRBV7-9 combines with J gene TRBJ2-5; 12 nucleotides agree with TRBD1. This CDR3 is 15 amino acids long. Germline V gene data show CDR1 as SEHNR and CDR2 as FQNEAQ (reference sequence). The trim removed 6 bases at V and 5 bases at J, leaving 7 bases unmatched.

This clone was found a few times. V and J are TRBV11-2 and TRBJ2-2; weak D call: TRBD2 (6 bases). V lost 4 bases and J 7 bases, leaving 13 bases between the germline ends. The CDR3 has 14 amino acids. Per the germline V gene, CDR1 is SGHAT and CDR2 is FQNNGV. In nucleotides, the CDR3 is TGTGCCAGCAGCTCCAGCGGGTGGGGCGGGGAGCTGTTTTTT. Translating gives CASSSSGWGGELFF.

This clone was observed a few times. Relative to the germline gene, one junction end is altered; a read error may explain this. The gene calls are TRBV30 and TRBJ1-4; D is uncertain. CDR3 length equals 13 residues. Germline CDR1 reads GTSNPN; CDR2 reads SVGIG (reference sequence). The CDR3 is CAWSRQTKEKLFF. CDR3 DNA: TGTGCCTGGAGTCGTCAGACTAAGGAAAAACTGTTTTTT.

This clone was seen a few times. The CDR3 DNA follows: TGTGCCAGCAGTTCTTACTTAGGGGGACAGACGGGGAACCAGCCCCAGCATTTT. Protein sequence: CASSSYLGGQTGNQPQHF. The chain uses TRBV28 and TRBJ1-5; 7 nucleotides agree with TRBD1. Germline CDR1 MDHEN, CDR2 SYDVKM. The junction had 19 bases not matched to a gene; V was cut back by 4 bases and J by 7 bases. The CDR3 length is 18 residues.